This T cell receptor (beta chain) originates from a study of Graves' ophthalmopathy and Graves' hyperthyroidism. Calling hyperthyroidism stable required that no ophthalmopathy show up within 18 months of follow-up. TCR beta CDR3 amplification used RNA transcripts. The authors performed first-round RT-PCR with HTBI primers and then a second-round multiplex PCR. Using its own MiXCR run on the multiplex PCR reads, TCRdb lists one record per CDR3 protein. The data hold a few hundred thousand distinct CDR3 sequences, with around 21% observed a single time. The CDR3 is 15 residues long. Trimming removed 3 bases from V and 4 bases from J, with 15 bases in between. The germline V gene encodes CDR1 SEHNR and CDR2 FQNEAQ (reference sequence).

Material: peripheral blood. V gene TRBV7-9 combines with J gene TRBJ1-2; D may be TRBD1 (6 bases). This clonotype originated in a woman between 18 and 30 years old with stable Graves' hyperthyroidism. The chain's CDR3 is CASSFRAGASYGYTF. In DNA form, the CDR3 reads TGTGCCAGCAGCTTTCGGGCAGGGGCTTCCTATGGCTACACCTTC. Together with reference TRBV7-9 and TRBJ1-2, the CDR3 gives the full variable domain: DTGVSQNPRHKITKRGQNVTFRCDPISEHNRLYWYRQTLGQGPEFLTYFQNEAQLEKSRLLSDRFSAERPKGSFSTLEIQRTEQGDSAMYLCASSFRAGASYGYTFGSGTRLTVV.